The sequence of this TCR beta chain was determined in a study of cytomegalovirus exposure and HLA in healthy donors. Amplification used 60 Vbeta primers and 13 Jbeta primers. Produced via immunoSEQ multiplex PCR; TCRdb's table is partial and in-frame only. The table lists some 140,000 clones, over 80% of them singletons. Germline V gene sequence: CDR1 MGHRA, CDR2 YSYEKL. The CDR3 has 11 residues. Trimming cost V 1 base and J 14 bases, with 6 bases left between them. Study-wide results and limits: High sensitivity and specificity were reportedly achieved when the classifier diagnosed cytomegalovirus status. Later analysis found that TCR beta chains associated with HLA were more clonally expanded than other, equally common chains. In a later analysis, TCR beta V- and J-gene trimming was associated with a missense DCLRE1C variant.

On this clone: Its antigen is unknown.

The V and J genes are TRBV4-1 and TRBJ2-6; the D is unclear. The sequenced sample consisted of PBMCs. The sequence was collected from a man between 40 and 49 years old in good health and CMV-seronegative. CDR3 nucleotide sequence: TGCGCCAGCAGCCAAGGGCGGTTCCTGACTTTC. Residues: CASSQGRFLTF.